This paragraph reports one T cell receptor beta chain. The antigen this receptor binds is unknown. The input lacks base qualities; no much larger clone sits a single base away. The CDR3 regions of human TCRbeta chains were analyzed by immunosequencing. The paper's data handling went like this. TCRs in the repertoires were matched against a reference library of SARS-CoV-2-specific TCRs that had been generated with the MIRA antigen-specificity platform. Breadth was defined as the fraction of unique TCRs that were SARS-CoV-2-associated. Depth was defined as the fraction of total T cells that were SARS-CoV-2-associated. Using the MIRA data, every spike-specific TCR was mapped to the spike region that the TCR reacted to and assigned to either a CD4 or a CD8 class. Log10-transformed breadth and depth values were compared by one-way ANOVA with Sidak's multiple comparisons tests. This immuneACCESS table, as held by TCRdb, lists in-frame sequences with V and J called but not all clones. Of the missing ones, under half trace to an unresolved V gene in checked studies; the others have no known cause. V, J and clone size are those of that table, while D and trimming were read from the DNA. This sample is represented by 150,000 to 200,000 clones; more than 85% of them were singletons. The ten largest clonotypes hold approximately 1.8% of the sample.

This specimen comes from a study of T cell responses to AZD1222 COVID-19 vaccine listed by TCRdb under 2021. Study-wide context: A total of approximately 240 trial participants underwent TCR sequencing, of whom 207 received two doses of AZD1222 and about 25 received two doses of the MenACWY control vaccine. Trial participants were enrolled into age subgroups of 18-55, 56-69 and 70-plus years, which contained around 150, 29 and 61 TCR-sequenced participants, respectively.

Taken with the paper, the label for time point translates to: about 28 days (+/-7) after the second vaccine dose. AZD1222 recipients given second doses at about 4 weeks or at about 12 weeks were pooled, since spike-specific TCR depth and breadth were not found to differ between the two schedules. Samples from vaccinated people were obtained from the UK trials COV001 and COV002, which included a single-blind randomized controlled phase 2/3 trial of AZD1222 (ChAdOx1 nCoV-19) in healthy adults. For TCRbeta chain sequencing, PBMC samples were collected from trial participants at day 0 and at day 28 after the second dose. The trim is 0 bases for V and 0 bases for J, with a gap of 6 bases between the germline ends. From its cysteine to its phenylalanine, the CDR3 spans 14 amino acids. The DNA shown is the 42-base CDR3, in frame from base 1. CDR1 and CDR2 (KGHSH, LQKENI) derive from the germline V gene.

Study-level results and caveats: Conclusions about previously exposed vaccinees are limited, since just 5 to 7 AZD1222 recipients were seropositive for SARS-CoV-2 at baseline. After two AZD1222 doses, spike-specific TCR breadth and depth were significantly higher than at day 0 and than in MenACWY recipients. Because no samples from the day 14 peak response were available, repertoires could be characterized only after the peak T cell response. CD4 TCRs associated with the vaccine covered the entire spike protein, and the dominant responses were in regions 160-218 and 743-854. In the small 56-69-year group, the increase in depth fell short of significance, most likely because of low power. Participants were mostly white British and included more females than males, and it was suggested by the authors that clonal diversity may have been underestimated. Epitopes outside the regions mutated in the B.1.351 and B.1.1.7 variants were reportedly recognized by nearly half of the unique spike-specific TCRs.

The starting material was peripheral blood, obtained 28 days after the second AZD1222 dose. In this chain, TRBV18 is recombined with TRBJ2-7; tentative D gene TRBD1, with 5 bases matching. The sequence was collected from an adult who received the AZD1222 COVID-19 vaccine. The DNA sequence is TGTGCCAGCTCACCACCAGGGGACTCCTACGAGCAGTACTTC. This codes for CASSPPGDSYEQYF.